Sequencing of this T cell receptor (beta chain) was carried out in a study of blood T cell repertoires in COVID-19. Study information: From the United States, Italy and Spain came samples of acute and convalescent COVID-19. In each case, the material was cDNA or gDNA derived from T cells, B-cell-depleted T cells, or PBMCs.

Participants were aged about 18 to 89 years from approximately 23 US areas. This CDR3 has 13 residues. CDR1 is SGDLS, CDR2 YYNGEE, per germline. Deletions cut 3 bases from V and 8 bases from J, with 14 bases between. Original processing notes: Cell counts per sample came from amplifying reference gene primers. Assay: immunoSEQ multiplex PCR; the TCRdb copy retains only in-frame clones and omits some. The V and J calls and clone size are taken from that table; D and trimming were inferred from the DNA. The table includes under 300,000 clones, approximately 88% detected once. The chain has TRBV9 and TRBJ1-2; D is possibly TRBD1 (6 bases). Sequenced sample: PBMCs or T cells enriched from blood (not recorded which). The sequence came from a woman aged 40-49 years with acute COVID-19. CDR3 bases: TGTGCCAGCAGCGGGGGAACAGGGAGAGGCTACACCTTC. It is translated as CASSGGTGRGYTF. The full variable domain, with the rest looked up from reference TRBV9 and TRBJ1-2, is DSGVTQTPKHLITATGQRVTLRCSPRSGDLSVYWYQQSLDQGLQFLIQYYNGEERAKGNILERFSAQQFPDLHSELNLSSLELGDSALYFCASSGGTGRGYTFGSGTRLTVV.